The present T cell receptor beta chain was sequenced within a study of T-cell memory formation after mild COVID-19. The CDR3 is made up of 16 amino acids. With V trimmed by 5 bases and J by 7 bases, 9 bases remained unmatched. Per the germline V gene, CDR1 is KGHDR and CDR2 is SFDVKD. TCR alpha and TCR beta cDNA libraries carrying sample barcodes and UMIs came from 5'RACE with constant-segment primers. Each CDR3 protein is one row after TCRdb ran MiXCR on the 5' RACE reads. The top ten hold 22% of the sample, which has about 290,000 distinct CDR3 sequences, less than 20% seen once. Overall study results and limits: Clones contracting over day 15 to 85 were CD4/CD8 balanced, with later expanders leaning CD4+.

Concerning this clonotype itself: Its target is not known.

This receptor was obtained from a man aged 18 to 29 who had mild COVID-19 (a few samples of this study predate the infection). Cell type and time point are not known. The chain carries TRBV24-1 and TRBJ2-1; 11 bases fit TRBD1. Specimen: PBMCs or a T cell subset sorted from them (not recorded which). The CDR3 coding sequence is TGTGCCACCAGTGCCGTGGACAGGGGGCGCAGAAATGAGCAGTTCTTC. Translated, it gives CATSAVDRGRRNEQFF.